This T cell receptor beta chain was obtained from a study of CD8 T cells in Susac syndrome. It was with random hexamers that 0.5 to 1 ug RNA was reverse transcribed. It was immunoSEQ multiplex PCR that amplified TCR beta CDR3 across 54 Vbeta and 13 Jbeta. TCRdb re-called the immunoSEQ multiplex PCR reads with MiXCR, one entry per CDR3 protein. The repertoire includes around 160,000 distinct CDR3 sequences, roughly 94% of them detected once, and 0.075% to 0.095% sits in the top ten. CD8+ and CD4+ T cells from blood underwent TCR beta sequencing, which was carried out in a high-throughput format. Those who served as multiple sclerosis controls were treatment-naive patients with stable or active relapsing-remitting disease. TEMRA cells were FACS-enriched, unlike CD8+ and CD4+ T cells, which were negatively isolated. The sequence derives from a human donor with multiple sclerosis. The material sequenced was CD4+ T cells from PBMCs.

The CDR3 bases are TGTGCCAGCAGCTCCTACGACGAGCAGTACTTC. Translation: CASSSYDEQYF. The chain recombines TRBV7-2 with TRBJ2-7; D uncertain. From germline, CDR1 is SGHTA and CDR2 FQGNSA. With 4 bases removed from V and 5 bases from J, the gap between germline ends came to 6 bases. The CDR3 has 11 residues.